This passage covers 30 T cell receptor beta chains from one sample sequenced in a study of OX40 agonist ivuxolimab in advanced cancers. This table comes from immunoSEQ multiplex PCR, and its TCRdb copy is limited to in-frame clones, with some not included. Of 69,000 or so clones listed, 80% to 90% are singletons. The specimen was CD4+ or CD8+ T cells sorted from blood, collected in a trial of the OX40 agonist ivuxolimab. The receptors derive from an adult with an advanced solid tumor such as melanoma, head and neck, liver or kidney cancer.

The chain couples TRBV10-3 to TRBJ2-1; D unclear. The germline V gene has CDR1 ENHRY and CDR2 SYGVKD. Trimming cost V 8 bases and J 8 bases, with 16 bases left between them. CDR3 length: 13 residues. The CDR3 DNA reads TGTGCCATCCGAACAGACCCGACGGATGAGCAGTTCTTC. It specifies CAIRTDPTDEQFF.

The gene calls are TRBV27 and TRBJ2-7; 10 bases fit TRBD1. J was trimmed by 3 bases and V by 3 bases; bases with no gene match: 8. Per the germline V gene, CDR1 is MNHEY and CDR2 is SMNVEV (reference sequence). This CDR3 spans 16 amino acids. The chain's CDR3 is CASSFSGQGGNYEQYF. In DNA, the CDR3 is TGTGCCAGCAGTTTTTCTGGACAGGGGGGGAACTACGAGCAGTACTTC.

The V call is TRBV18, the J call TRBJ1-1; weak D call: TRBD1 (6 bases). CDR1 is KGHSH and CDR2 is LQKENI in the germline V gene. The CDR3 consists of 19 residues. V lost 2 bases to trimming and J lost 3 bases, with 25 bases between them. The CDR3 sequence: CASSPTRQAGYPFDTEAFF. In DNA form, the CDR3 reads TGTGCCAGCTCACCAACCCGACAGGCGGGATATCCCTTCGACACTGAAGCTTTCTTT.

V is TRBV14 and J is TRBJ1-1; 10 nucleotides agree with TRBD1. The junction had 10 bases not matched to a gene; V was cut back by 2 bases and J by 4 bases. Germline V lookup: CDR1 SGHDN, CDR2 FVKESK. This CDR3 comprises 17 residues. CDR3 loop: CASSQLMGQGSGTEAFF. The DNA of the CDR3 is TGTGCCAGCAGCCAACTAATGGGACAGGGGTCGGGCACTGAAGCTTTCTTT.

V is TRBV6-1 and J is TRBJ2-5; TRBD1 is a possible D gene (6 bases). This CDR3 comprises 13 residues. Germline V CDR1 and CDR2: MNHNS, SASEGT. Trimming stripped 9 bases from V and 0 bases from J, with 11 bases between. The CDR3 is CASSQGHQETQYF. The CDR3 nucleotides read TGTGCCAGTTCACAGGGACACCAAGAGACCCAGTACTTC.

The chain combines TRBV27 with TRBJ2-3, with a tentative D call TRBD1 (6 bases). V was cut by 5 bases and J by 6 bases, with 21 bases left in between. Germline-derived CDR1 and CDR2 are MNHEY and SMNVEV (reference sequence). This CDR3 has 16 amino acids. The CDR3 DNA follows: TGTGCCAGCAGTATAGAAGGACAGCAGGGCAGGGATACGCAGTATTTT. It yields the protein CASSIEGQQGRDTQYF.

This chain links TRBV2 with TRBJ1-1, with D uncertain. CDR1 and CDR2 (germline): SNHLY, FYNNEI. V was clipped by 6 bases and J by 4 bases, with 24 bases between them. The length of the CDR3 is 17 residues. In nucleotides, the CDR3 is TGTGCCAGCAGATCTCTCCTGCCGGGGAGCCTTGTCACTGAAGCTTTCTTT. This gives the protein CASRSLLPGSLVTEAFF. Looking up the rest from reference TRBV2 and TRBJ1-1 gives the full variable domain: EPEVTQTPSHQVTQMGQEVILRCVPISNHLYFYWYRQILGQKVEFLVSFYNNEISEKSEIFDDQFSVERPDGSNFTLKIRSTKLEDSAMYFCASRSLLPGSLVTEAFFGQGTRLTVV.

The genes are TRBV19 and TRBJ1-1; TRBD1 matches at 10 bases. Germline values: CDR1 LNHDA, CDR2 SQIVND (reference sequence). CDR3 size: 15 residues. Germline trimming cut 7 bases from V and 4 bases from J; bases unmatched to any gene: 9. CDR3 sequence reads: CASTRDRGQFTEAFF. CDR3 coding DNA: TGTGCCAGTACACGAGACAGGGGGCAGTTCACTGAAGCTTTCTTT.

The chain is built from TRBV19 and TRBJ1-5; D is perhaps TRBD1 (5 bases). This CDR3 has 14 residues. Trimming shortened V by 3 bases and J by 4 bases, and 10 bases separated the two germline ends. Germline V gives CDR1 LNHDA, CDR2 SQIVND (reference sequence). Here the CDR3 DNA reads TGTGCCAGTAGTATCTGGCAGGGTAATCAGCCCCAGCATTTT. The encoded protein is CASSIWQGNQPQHF. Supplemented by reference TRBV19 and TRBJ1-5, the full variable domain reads DGGITQSPKYLFRKEGQNVTLSCEQNLNHDAMYWYRQDPGQGLRLIYYSQIVNDFQKGDIAEGYSVSREKKESFPLTVTSAQKNPTAFYLCASSIWQGNQPQHFGDGTRLSIL.

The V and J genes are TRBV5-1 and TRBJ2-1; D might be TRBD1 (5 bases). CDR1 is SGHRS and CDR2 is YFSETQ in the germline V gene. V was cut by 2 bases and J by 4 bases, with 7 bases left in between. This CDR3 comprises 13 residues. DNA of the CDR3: TGCGCCAGCAGCTTACAGGATTACAATGAGCAGTTCTTC. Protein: CASSLQDYNEQFF.

CDR3 loop: CASSVTGAYQPQHF. The CDR3 DNA is TGCGCCAGCAGTGTGACAGGGGCATACCAGCCCCAGCATTTT. The V gene is TRBV10-2, the J gene TRBJ1-5; 8 nucleotides line up with TRBD1. V shed 4 bases and J 7 bases; nucleotides not matched to a gene: 6. Germline CDR1 reads WSHSY; CDR2 reads SAAADI. The CDR3 runs 14 residues.

The CDR3 reads CASSPEGGDGYTF. Written as DNA, the CDR3 is TGTGCCAGCAGCCCTGAAGGGGGCGATGGCTACACCTTC. This rearrangement joins TRBV7-8 to TRBJ1-2; 7 bases are shared with TRBD1. CDR1 is SGHVS, CDR2 FQNEAQ, per germline. The CDR3 consists of 13 residues. V was clipped by 5 bases and J by 6 bases; unmatched bases: 6.

The CDR3 reads CASSSREAQYF. The CDR3, as DNA: TGTGCCTCATCCTCCCGAGAGGCGCAGTATTTT. This sequence joins TRBV30 and TRBJ2-3; D is unclear. The V gene lost 7 bases and the J gene lost 10 bases, with 15 bases spanning the gap. Germline CDR1 reads GTSNPN; CDR2 reads SVGIG (reference sequence). This CDR3 region has 11 residues.

DNA for the CDR3: TGTGCCAGCAGCTTTACAGGGGATGAAGCTTTCTTT. Translating gives CASSFTGDEAFF. The gene calls are TRBV5-5 and TRBJ1-1; 7 bases align to TRBD1. V lost 2 bases, J lost 7 bases, and 2 bases stayed unmatched. The CDR3 is made up of 12 amino acids. Germline CDR1 is SGHKS and CDR2 is YYEKEE (reference sequence). The whole variable domain, filled in from reference TRBV5-5 and TRBJ1-1, reads DAGVTQSPTHLIKTRGQQVTLRCSPISGHKSVSWYQQVLGQGPQFIFQYYEKEERGRGNFPDRFSARQFPNYSSELNVNALLLGDSALYLCASSFTGDEAFFGQGTRLTVV.

CDR3 coding DNA: TGTGCCAGCAGCTACCTAAGGGGGGGTCATGAGCAGTTCTTC. Protein: CASSYLRGGHEQFF. The rearrangement joins TRBV11-3 to TRBJ2-1; the D gene is possibly TRBD2 (7 bases). The CDR3 consists of 14 residues. Trimming took off 4 bases at V and 8 bases at J, with 15 bases between the two ends. CDR1 and CDR2 from the germline V gene are SGHNT and YENEEA.

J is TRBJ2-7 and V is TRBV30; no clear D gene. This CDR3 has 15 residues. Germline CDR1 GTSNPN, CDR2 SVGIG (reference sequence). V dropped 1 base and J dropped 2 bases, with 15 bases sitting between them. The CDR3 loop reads CAWSDQGSGPYEQYF. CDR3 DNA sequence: TGTGCCTGGAGTGATCAAGGATCGGGCCCCTACGAGCAGTACTTC.

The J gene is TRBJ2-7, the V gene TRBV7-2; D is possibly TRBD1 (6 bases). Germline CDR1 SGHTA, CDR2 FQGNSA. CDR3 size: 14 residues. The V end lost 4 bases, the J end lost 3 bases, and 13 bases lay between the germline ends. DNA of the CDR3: TGTGCCAGCAGCTCGCCGGGACATCACTACGAGCAGTACTTC. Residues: CASSSPGHHYEQYF.

The CDR3 here is CASGPGQATYNEQFF. The CDR3 DNA reads TGTGCTAGTGGTCCGGGACAGGCGACCTACAATGAGCAGTTCTTC. The rearrangement uses TRBV12-5 and TRBJ2-1, with TRBD1 matching 8 bases. CDR3 length: 15 amino acids. Per germline, CDR1 LGHNT and CDR2 FRNRAP. With 5 bases clipped from V and 2 bases from J, the junction kept 5 bases outside the gene matches.

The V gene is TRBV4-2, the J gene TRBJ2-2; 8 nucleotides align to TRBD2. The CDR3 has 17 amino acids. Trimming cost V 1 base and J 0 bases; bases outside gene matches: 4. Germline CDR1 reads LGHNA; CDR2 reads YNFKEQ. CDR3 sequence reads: CASSQGAGGTNTGELFF. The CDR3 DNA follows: TGTGCCAGCAGCCAAGGGGCGGGGGGAACGAACACCGGGGAGCTGTTTTTT.

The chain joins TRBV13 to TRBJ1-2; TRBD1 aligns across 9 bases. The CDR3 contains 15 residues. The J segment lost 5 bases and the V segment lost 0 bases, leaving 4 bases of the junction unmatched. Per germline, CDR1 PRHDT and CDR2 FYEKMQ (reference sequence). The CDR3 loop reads CASSLGQGAGYGYTF. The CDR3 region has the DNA TGTGCCAGCAGCTTAGGACAGGGGGCGGGTTATGGCTACACCTTC.

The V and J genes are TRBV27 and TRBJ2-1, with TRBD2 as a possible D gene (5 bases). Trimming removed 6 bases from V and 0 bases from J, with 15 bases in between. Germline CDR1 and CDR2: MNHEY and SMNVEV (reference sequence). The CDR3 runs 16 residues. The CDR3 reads CASRGYEGSSYNEQFF. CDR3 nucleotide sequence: TGTGCCAGCAGGGGGTATGAGGGTAGCTCCTACAATGAGCAGTTCTTC.

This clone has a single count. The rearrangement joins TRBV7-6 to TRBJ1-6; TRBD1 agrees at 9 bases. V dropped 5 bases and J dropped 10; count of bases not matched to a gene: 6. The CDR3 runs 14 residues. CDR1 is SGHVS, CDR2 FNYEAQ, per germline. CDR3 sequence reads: CASSRDRVLSPLHF. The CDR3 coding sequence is TGTGCCAGCAGCCGGGACAGGGTACTATCACCCCTCCACTTT.

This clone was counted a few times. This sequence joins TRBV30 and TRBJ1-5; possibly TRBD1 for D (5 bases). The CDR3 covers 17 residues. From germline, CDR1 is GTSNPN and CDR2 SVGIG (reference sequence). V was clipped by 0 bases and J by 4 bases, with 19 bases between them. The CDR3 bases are TGTGCCTGGAGTGTACAGCTTTGGGGGACCCCAAATCAGCCCCAGCATTTT. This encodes CAWSVQLWGTPNQPQHF.

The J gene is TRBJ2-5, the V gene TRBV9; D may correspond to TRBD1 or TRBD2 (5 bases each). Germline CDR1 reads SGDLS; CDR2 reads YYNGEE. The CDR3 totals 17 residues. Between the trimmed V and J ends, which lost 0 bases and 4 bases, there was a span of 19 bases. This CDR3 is CASSVGWNIWGTETQYF. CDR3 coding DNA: TGTGCCAGCAGCGTAGGGTGGAACATCTGGGGGACAGAGACCCAGTACTTC.

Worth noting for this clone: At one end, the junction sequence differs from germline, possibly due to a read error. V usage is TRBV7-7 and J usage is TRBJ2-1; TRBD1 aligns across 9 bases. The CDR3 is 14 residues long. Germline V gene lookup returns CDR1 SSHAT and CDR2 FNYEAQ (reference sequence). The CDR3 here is CASSPGDRDNEQFF. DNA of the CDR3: TGTGCTAGCAGCCCTGGGGACAGGGACAATGAGCAGTTCTTC.

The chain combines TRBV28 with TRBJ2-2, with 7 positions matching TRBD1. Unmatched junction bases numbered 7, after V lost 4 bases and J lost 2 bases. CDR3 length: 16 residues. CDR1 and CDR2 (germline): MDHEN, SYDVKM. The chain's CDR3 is CASSSTGQLNTGELFF. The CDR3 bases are TGTGCCAGCAGTTCGACGGGACAGCTAAACACCGGGGAGCTGTTTTTT.

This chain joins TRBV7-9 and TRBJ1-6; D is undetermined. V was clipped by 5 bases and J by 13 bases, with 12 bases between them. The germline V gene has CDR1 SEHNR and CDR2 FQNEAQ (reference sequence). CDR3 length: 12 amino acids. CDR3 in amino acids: CASSPYATPLHF. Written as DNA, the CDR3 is TGTGCCAGCAGCCCATATGCCACCCCCCTCCACTTT.

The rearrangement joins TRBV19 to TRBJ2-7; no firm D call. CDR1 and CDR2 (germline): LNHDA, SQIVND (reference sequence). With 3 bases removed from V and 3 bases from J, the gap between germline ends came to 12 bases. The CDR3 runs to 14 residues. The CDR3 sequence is CASSMWSGSYEQYF. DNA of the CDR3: TGTGCCAGTAGTATGTGGTCGGGCAGCTACGAGCAGTACTTC. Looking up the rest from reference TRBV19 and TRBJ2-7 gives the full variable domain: DGGITQSPKYLFRKEGQNVTLSCEQNLNHDAMYWYRQDPGQGLRLIYYSQIVNDFQKGDIAEGYSVSREKKESFPLTVTSAQKNPTAFYLCASSMWSGSYEQYFGPGTRLTVT.

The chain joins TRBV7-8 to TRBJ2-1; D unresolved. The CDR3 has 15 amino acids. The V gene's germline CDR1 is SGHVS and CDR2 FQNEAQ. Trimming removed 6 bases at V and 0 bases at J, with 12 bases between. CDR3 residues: CASRDRLSSYNEQFF. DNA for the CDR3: TGTGCCAGCAGGGATCGACTCAGCTCCTACAATGAGCAGTTCTTC.

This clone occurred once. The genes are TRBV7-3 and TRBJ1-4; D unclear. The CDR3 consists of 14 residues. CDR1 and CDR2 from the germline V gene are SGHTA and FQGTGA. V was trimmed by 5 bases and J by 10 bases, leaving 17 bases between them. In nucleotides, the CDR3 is TGTGCCAGCAGCCCCGGAGCCCCGTACGGAAAACTGTTTTTT. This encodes CASSPGAPYGKLFF.